The 10 T cell receptor beta chains below come from one sample, sequenced in a study of cytomegalovirus exposure and HLA in healthy donors. Researchers ran the PCR with 60 Vbeta and 13 Jbeta primers. Method: immunoSEQ multiplex PCR; TCRdb's copy keeps in-frame clones and lacks some. The sample holds 220,000 or so clones, 65% to 80% seen once. The sample was PBMCs. Receptor source: a man aged 45-65 years in good health and CMV-seronegative.

The chain joins TRBV6-5 to TRBJ1-1, with TRBD1 identical over 9 bases. The junction had 6 bases not matched to a gene; V was cut back by 2 bases and J by 8 bases. CDR3 size: 14 residues. CDR1 is MNHEY and CDR2 is SVGAGI in the germline V gene. The CDR3 nucleotides are TGTGCCAGCAGTTACACTCCGGACAGGGGAGAAGCTTTCTTT. Its protein product is CASSYTPDRGEAFF.

The chain couples TRBV6-5 to TRBJ1-5; 9 nucleotides match TRBD1. Trimming at V came to 6 bases and at J to 5 bases, leaving 5 bases not matched to a gene. The CDR3 totals 14 residues. Germline-derived CDR1 and CDR2 are MNHEY and SVGAGI. CDR3 protein: CASRQDRGHQPQHF. CDR3 nucleotides: TGTGCCAGCAGACAGGACAGGGGCCATCAGCCCCAGCATTTT.

The chain uses TRBV6-5 and TRBJ2-1; 8 bases match TRBD1. The length of the CDR3 is 14 residues. The germline gives CDR1 MNHEY, CDR2 SVGAGI. Trimming removed 5 bases from V and 5 bases from J; junction bases left unmatched: 5. The CDR3 DNA is TGTGCCAGCAGTCGCCAGGGGGCAAACAATGAGCAGTTCTTC. Encoded protein: CASSRQGANNEQFF.

This clone was seen just once. V is TRBV28 and J is TRBJ2-4; D is ambiguous. V gave up 6 bases and J gave up 2 bases, with 5 bases separating them. Germline V gene data show CDR1 as MDHEN and CDR2 as SYDVKM. The CDR3 is 12 amino acids. CDR3 DNA sequence: TGTGCCAGCAGGGAGACCAAAAACATTCAGTACTTC. The encoded protein is CASRETKNIQYF.

The gene calls are TRBV5-1 and TRBJ2-7, with TRBD1 matching 7 bases. CDR1 is SGHRS and CDR2 is YFSETQ in the germline V gene. The CDR3 loop spans 13 amino acids. V was clipped by 7 bases and J by 5 bases; unmatched bases: 9. The CDR3 DNA reads as TGCGCCAGCCACAGGGGAGACCAGAACGAGCAGTACTTC. Its protein is CASHRGDQNEQYF. The entire variable domain, with the rest obtained from reference TRBV5-1 and TRBJ2-7, is as follows: KAGVTQTPRYLIKTRGQQVTLSCSPISGHRSVSWYQQTPGQGLQFLFEYFSETQRNKGNFPGRFSGRQFSNSRSEMNVSTLELGDSALYLCASHRGDQNEQYFGPGTRLTVT.

V and J are TRBV11-2 and TRBJ2-1; D is undetermined. V was cut by 1 base and J by 4 bases, with 14 bases left in between. This CDR3 region has 16 residues. Germline-derived CDR1 and CDR2 are SGHAT and FQNNGV. CDR3 DNA: TGTGCCAGCAGCTTAGTTGGCGGAGTCACTTACAATGAGCAGTTCTTC. Translating gives CASSLVGGVTYNEQFF. The full variable domain, rest sourced from reference TRBV11-2 and TRBJ2-1, is EAGVAQSPRYKIIEKRQSVAFWCNPISGHATLYWYQQILGQGPKLLIQFQNNGVVDDSQLPKDRFSAERLKGVDSTLKIQPAKLEDSAVYLCASSLVGGVTYNEQFFGPGTRLTVL.

The chain is built from TRBV6-5 and TRBJ2-5; D is undetermined. Germline CDR1 MNHEY, CDR2 SVGAGI. Trimming took 6 bases from V and 7 from J, leaving 18 bases between them. This CDR3 region has 14 residues. CDR3 sequence: CASRPRKAGGTQYF. The CDR3 DNA reads TGTGCCAGCAGACCACGTAAGGCCGGCGGGACCCAGTACTTC.

This rearrangement joins TRBV28 to TRBJ1-3; tentative D call: TRBD1 (6 bases). V lost 3 bases and J 2 bases, leaving 11 bases between the germline ends. Germline V gene lookup returns CDR1 MDHEN and CDR2 SYDVKM. CDR3 length: 15 amino acids. The CDR3 loop reads CASSFIQGTGNTIYF. The CDR3 DNA reads as TGTGCCAGCAGTTTTATTCAGGGGACTGGAAACACCATATATTTT.

The chain joins TRBV30 to TRBJ2-1, with TRBD1 matching over 9 bases. The junction had 7 bases not matched to a gene; V was cut back by 2 bases and J by 2 bases. The CDR3 totals 16 residues. Germline V CDR1 and CDR2: GTSNPN, SVGIG (reference sequence). The CDR3 sequence is CAWSTIQGAAYNEQFF. CDR3 DNA: TGTGCCTGGAGTACAATACAGGGGGCGGCCTACAATGAGCAGTTCTTC. The variable domain in full, completed from reference TRBV30 and TRBJ2-1, reads SQTIHQWPATLVQPVGSPLSLECTVEGTSNPNLYWYRQAAGRGLQLLFYSVGIGQISSEVPQNLSASRPQDRQFILSSKKLLLSDSGFYLCAWSTIQGAAYNEQFFGPGTRLTVL.

The chain combines TRBV19 with TRBJ1-5; TRBD1 might be the D (5 bases). Trimming left V 5 bases short and J 1 base short, with 6 bases between. Germline V gives CDR1 LNHDA, CDR2 SQIVND (reference sequence). The CDR3 runs 13 residues. CDR3 amino acids: CASSQGSNQPQHF. In DNA form, the CDR3 reads TGTGCCAGTAGTCAGGGCAGCAATCAGCCCCAGCATTTT. The full variable domain, completed using reference TRBV19 and TRBJ1-5, is DGGITQSPKYLFRKEGQNVTLSCEQNLNHDAMYWYRQDPGQGLRLIYYSQIVNDFQKGDIAEGYSVSREKKESFPLTVTSAQKNPTAFYLCASSQGSNQPQHFGDGTRLSIL.